Listed below are T cell receptor beta chains from one sample, sequenced in a study of tumor and adjacent non-tumor tissue in lung cancer. MiXCR, run by TCRdb on the multiplex PCR reads, gives a single entry per CDR3 protein. The data show about 67,000 distinct CDR3 sequences, 76% seen once. Sequences were obtained from distant non-tumor lung tissue. These receptors were obtained from a man between 60 and 75 years old with non-small cell lung cancer. Each CDR3 is given with its conserved first and last residue. The D gene is left open where the match is weak. For some rows the clone size is stated as once, few or many, or as a class when expanded; others skip it.

>TRBJ2-1|-|12|-|TRBV4-1
TGCACCAGCTCCGACATATACCATGAGCAGTTCTTC
CTSSDIYHEQFF
>TRBJ2-1|many|14|TRBD2|TRBV6-4
TGTGCCAGCAGTGACGGGACTAGCGGGAATGAGCAGTTCTTC
CASSDGTSGNEQFF
>TRBJ2-3|once|14|TRBD2|TRBV11-3
TGTGTCAGCAGCTGGACTAGCGGCACAGATACACATTATTTT
CVSSWTSGTDTHYF
>TRBJ1-5|-|13|-|TRBV11-2
TGTGCCAGCAGCTTAGAGGACGGGGGGGCCCAGCATTTT
CASSLEDGGAQHF
>TRBJ2-7|-|13|-|TRBV29-1
TGCAGCATACGAGGTAATGGGGCTGACGAGCAGTACTTC
CSIRGNGADEQYF
>TRBJ2-3|-|13|-|TRBV11-3
TGTGCCAGCAGCACATCACCGGGCGATACGCACTATTTT
CASSTSPGDTHYF
>TRBJ2-1|-|18|TRBD2|TRBV4-1
TGCGCCAGTAGCCAAGATGCCCCTACTAGCGGGCTCTACAATGATCAGTTCTTC
CASSQDAPTSGLYNDQFF
>TRBJ1-2|-|13|-|TRBV7-8
TGTGCCAGCAGCCCCCACACGGTTTATGGCTACGCCTTC
CASSPHTVYGYAF
>TRBJ2-1|-|13|TRBD2|TRBV29-1
TGCAGTGTGGGACTAGCGGGCAACAGTGAGCAGTTCTTC
CSVGLAGNSEQFF
>TRBJ1-1|many|12|-|TRBV28
TGTGCCAGCAGTTGGGAGGGGACAAAAGCTTTCTTT
CASSWEGTKAFF
>TRBJ2-7|few|14|TRBD1|TRBV12-3/TRBV12-4
TGTGCCAGTAATCCCGGAACAGGGGGTCTCGAGCAGTACTTC
CASNPGTGGLEQYF
>TRBJ2-6|few|14|-|TRBV6-1
TGTGCCAGCAGTGACAACTCTGGTGCCAACGACCTTACTTTC
CASSDNSGANDLTF
>TRBJ2-1|-|16|-|TRBV12-3/TRBV12-4
TGTGCCTGCAGTTCCCCTGAGTGGGACCCAGGGAATGAGCAGTTCTTC
CACSSPEWDPGNEQFF
>TRBJ2-6|-|16|TRBD1|TRBV10-1
TGTGCCAACAGTCCGGGACAGTCAGTTGGGGCCAACGTCCTGACTTTC
CANSPGQSVGANVLTF
>TRBJ2-1|-|17|-|TRBV6-2/TRBV6-3
TGTGCCAGCAGTAACGACTGGCCTGATAAATTATACAATGAGCAGTTCTTT
CASSNDWPDKLYNEQFF
>TRBJ1-3|few|13|TRBD1|TRBV29-1
TGCGGCGCCACGGACAGGGGTGGAAACACCATATACTTT
CGATDRGGNTIYF
>TRBJ2-3|-|16|TRBD1|TRBV29-1
TGCATCGTCGGTACAACCGGGACAGGGGTCGCATATACGAAGTATTTT
CIVGTTGTGVAYTKYF
>TRBJ2-6|-|16|-|TRBV10-1
TGCGCCAGCAATCCGGGACAATCAGGTGGGGCCAACGTCCTGAATTTC
CASNPGQSGGANVLNF
>TRBJ2-3|many|14|-|TRBV20-1
TGCAGTGCGGGAGGGGGCTCTAGCACAGATACGCAGTATTTT
CSAGGGSSTDTQYF
>TRBJ2-1|-|14|TRBD2|TRBV5-5
TGCGCCAGCAGCACTTCGGGGGAGGGAAATGAGCAGTTCTTC
CASSTSGEGNEQFF
>TRBJ2-2|-|14|-|TRBV11-1
TGCGTCAGCAGCTATACTAGTGGCACCTGGGAGCTATTTTTT
CVSSYTSGTWELFF
>TRBJ2-5|-|14|TRBD1|TRBV10-3
TGTGCCATCAGTGAGTCGGGACAGGAAGAGACCCAGTACTTC
CAISESGQEETQYF
>TRBJ1-5|-|14|-|TRBV6-5
TGTGCCAGCAGGCGACTTCAGGGAGATCAGCCCCATCATTTT
CASRRLQGDQPHHF
>TRBJ2-1|-|15|-|TRBV11-1
TGTACCAGCAGCTTCGACACTTATAGCACCATTGAGCAGTTCTTC
CTSSFDTYSTIEQFF